The clone carrying this T cell receptor beta chain came up a few times. The target antigen is unknown. This sample is part of a study of T-cell reconstitution after alpha-beta-depleted transplantation in children. This CDR3 region has 16 residues. Germline V CDR1 and CDR2: SEHNR, FQNEAQ (reference sequence). The V gene lost 3 bases and the J gene lost 1 base, with 16 bases spanning the gap. Researchers prepared the TCRbeta library using unique molecular identifiers, the study reports. TCRdb called the PCR reads again in MiXCR, with one record for every CDR3 protein. The sample contains about a million distinct CDR3 sequences, about 29% of which appear only once. General observations from the study: T-cell numbers and diversity, one year after transplant, stemmed largely from T cells that were newly produced. Roughly two months post-transplant, alpha-beta T cells reportedly originated from several hundred graft clones that had expanded.

Sequencing was performed on PBMCs, mostly from graft donor cells, taken 360 days after TCRalphabeta/CD19-depleted stem cell transplant. This chain joins TRBV7-9 and TRBJ2-7; D unclear. This TCR came from a boy in the first two years of life who had a stem cell transplant for SCID, so the T cells may come from the graft donor. The CDR3 is CASSLFGEDLSYEQYF. The DNA of the CDR3 is TGTGCCAGCAGCTTGTTCGGTGAGGACCTGTCCTACGAGCAGTACTTC.